These T cell receptor beta chains were read from a single sample in a study of graft-versus-host responses after intestinal transplantation. Libraries were prepared by immunoSEQ multiplex PCR; TCRdb keeps only in-frame clonotypes and omits some of them. The table includes around 16,000 clones, 60% to 85% detected once. Sequencing was performed on ileum tissue, taken approximately 450 days after intestinal transplant. All receptors come from a human patient who received an intestinal transplant, so some T cells may come from the graft donor. Both conserved end residues are part of each CDR3. The order of the fields is CDR3 protein, CDR3 DNA, CDR3 length, clone size, D gene, J gene, V gene. The D gene is left open where the match is weak. Size is omitted from some rows. Given values are once, few, many or a class for expanded clones.

CAISALDTQYF | TGTGCCATCAGCGCCCTAGATACGCAGTATTTT | 11 | - | - | TRBJ2-3 | TRBV10-3
CASALESYGYTF | TGCGCCAGCGCCCTGGAGAGCTATGGCTACACCTTC | 12 | few | - | TRBJ1-2 | TRBV10-2
CARSPGDRGQEKLFF | TGTGCCAGAAGCCCCGGGGACAGGGGGCAAGAAAAACTGTTTTTT | 15 | large | TRBD1 | TRBJ1-4 | TRBV5-3
CASSPGRVYHEQYF | TGCGCCAGCAGTCCCGGCAGGGTGTACCACGAGCAGTACTTC | 14 | - | - | TRBJ2-7 | TRBV5-1
CASSFGQGVSEQYF | TGTGCCAGCAGTTTTGGGCAGGGTGTAAGCGAGCAGTACTTC | 14 | - | - | TRBJ2-7 | TRBV27
CASSQDKRSYYNEQFF | TGTGCCAGCAGCCAAGATAAGAGATCCTACTACAATGAGCAGTTCTTC | 16 | - | - | TRBJ2-1 | TRBV14
CASTPGGLSSYEQYF | TGTGCCAGCACCCCCGGGGGGCTCTCCTCCTACGAGCAGTACTTC | 15 | - | - | TRBJ2-7 | TRBV7-9
CASSPVRDRGVHEQYF | TGTGCCAGCTCACCGGTACGGGACAGGGGTGTCCACGAGCAGTACTTC | 16 | - | TRBD1 | TRBJ2-7 | TRBV18
CASSLAGVTDTQYF | TGTGCCAGCAGCCTAGCGGGGGTCACAGATACGCAGTATTTT | 14 | few | TRBD2 | TRBJ2-3 | TRBV2
CASSLGLTSGGNNEQFF | TGTGCCAGCAGCTTGGGCCTCACTAGCGGGGGGAACAATGAGCAGTTCTTC | 17 | - | TRBD2 | TRBJ2-1 | TRBV11-3
CASSQSSLVAGYEQYF | TGTGCCAGCAGCCAATCATCCCTAGTAGCGGGGTACGAGCAGTACTTC | 16 | - | TRBD2 | TRBJ2-7 | TRBV4-2
CASSKPGPGGLIVYEQYF | TGTGCCAGCAGCAAGCCCGGGCCAGGGGGCCTGATTGTCTACGAGCAGTACTTC | 18 | - | - | TRBJ2-7 | TRBV21-1
CASSLAPRNYGYTF | TGTGCCAGCAGCTTGGCCCCCCGGAACTATGGCTACACCTTC | 14 | - | - | TRBJ1-2 | TRBV5-8
CASSQTRGPGYEQYF | TGCGCCAGCAGCCAAACCAGAGGGCCCGGCTACGAGCAGTACTTC | 15 | few | - | TRBJ2-7 | TRBV4-1
CASSETAQETQYF | TGTGCCAGCAGTGAAACGGCGCAAGAGACCCAGTACTTC | 13 | - | - | TRBJ2-5 | TRBV2
CASREVGGYNEQFF | TGTGCCAGCAGGGAGGTCGGGGGGTATAATGAGCAGTTCTTC | 14 | - | TRBD2 | TRBJ2-1 | TRBV11-2
CSVQGNEQFF | TGCAGCGTCCAGGGCAATGAGCAGTTCTTC | 10 | - | - | TRBJ2-1 | TRBV29-1
CSAVLADTQYF | TGCAGTGCTGTACTAGCGGATACGCAGTATTTT | 11 | - | TRBD2 | TRBJ2-3 | TRBV20-1
CASSPPGRGNEQYF | TGTGCCAGCTCACCGCCGGGCAGGGGGAACGAGCAGTACTTC | 14 | - | TRBD1 | TRBJ2-7 | TRBV18
CSVGDRGSWTQYF | TGCAGCGTTGGGGACAGGGGTTCTTGGACCCAGTACTTC | 13 | - | TRBD1 | TRBJ2-5 | TRBV29-1
CASSQVGSPIREVYGYTF | TGCGCCAGCAGCCAAGTGGGCAGCCCAATTCGGGAAGTCTATGGCTACACCTTC | 18 | - | - | TRBJ1-2 | TRBV4-1
CASSLGQGSYGYTF | TGCGCCAGCAGCTTGGGGCAGGGCAGCTATGGCTACACCTTC | 14 | - | - | TRBJ1-2 | TRBV5-1
CASSRLGQGAGELFF | TGTGCCAGCAGCCGACTGGGACAGGGCGCCGGGGAGCTGTTTTTT | 15 | - | TRBD1 | TRBJ2-2 | TRBV11-2
CASSPTGLGEQYF | TGTGCCAGCAGCCCGACAGGACTCGGCGAGCAGTACTTC | 13 | - | - | TRBJ2-7 | TRBV9
CASSQETGTYEQYF | TGTGCCAGCAGCCAAGAAACGGGTACCTACGAGCAGTACTTC | 14 | - | - | TRBJ2-7 | TRBV4-2
CAKNGGQHNEKLFF | TGTGCCAAAAACGGGGGGCAGCATAATGAAAAACTGTTTTTT | 14 | - | - | TRBJ1-4 | TRBV7-8
CASSLVGLAATRETQYF | TGTGCCAGCAGCTTAGTTGGACTAGCGGCCACCCGAGAGACCCAGTACTTC | 17 | - | TRBD2 | TRBJ2-5 | TRBV11-2
CASNPGQGNEQYF | TGTGCCAGCAACCCGGGACAGGGGAACGAGCAGTACTTC | 13 | - | TRBD1 | TRBJ2-7 | TRBV6-5
CASTSGMAFYGYTF | TGTGCCAGTACCTCAGGGATGGCTTTCTATGGCTACACCTTC | 14 | - | - | TRBJ1-2 | TRBV19
CASSSRHRDRNTGELFF | TGTGCCAGCAGCTCTAGACACCGGGACAGGAACACCGGGGAGCTGTTTTTT | 17 | - | TRBD1 | TRBJ2-2 | TRBV7-8
CATSQSRNYNEQFF | TGTGCCACCAGCCAATCGAGGAACTACAATGAGCAGTTCTTC | 14 | few | - | TRBJ2-1 | TRBV15
CASSSPQGTEQYF | TGTGCCAGCAGCTCACCACAGGGTACCGAGCAGTACTTC | 13 | - | - | TRBJ2-7 | TRBV11-1
CASDPSGVVAEQYF | TGTGCCAGCGACCCCAGCGGGGTCGTCGCCGAGCAGTACTTC | 14 | - | TRBD2 | TRBJ2-7 | TRBV2
CASSFRGLVVTEAFF | TGTGCCAGCAGCTTTCGAGGGCTGGTCGTCACTGAAGCTTTCTTT | 15 | - | - | TRBJ1-1 | TRBV5-6
CASSSLVAGDEQYF | TGTGCCAGCAGCTCCTTAGTGGCAGGGGACGAGCAGTACTTC | 14 | - | - | TRBJ2-7 | TRBV7-9
CASSSPRQGSGELFF | TGTGCCAGCAGCTCCCCGAGACAGGGGTCCGGGGAGCTGTTTTTT | 15 | - | TRBD1 | TRBJ2-2 | TRBV7-2
CASSYGVQDSSYEQYF | TGTGCCAGCAGTTACGGGGTCCAGGACAGCTCCTACGAGCAGTACTTC | 16 | once | - | TRBJ2-7 | TRBV6-5
CAISDGGGSYEQYF | TGTGCCATCAGTGACGGGGGGGGATCCTACGAGCAGTACTTC | 14 | - | TRBD2 | TRBJ2-7 | TRBV10-3
CASSPQTETQYF | TGTGCCAGCTCACCACAAACTGAGACCCAGTACTTC | 12 | - | - | TRBJ2-5 | TRBV18
CASSAGTSAYEQYF | TGTGCCAGCAGCGCGGGGACTAGCGCCTACGAGCAGTACTTC | 14 | - | TRBD2 | TRBJ2-7 | TRBV9
CASGLIPGGVELFF | TGTGCTAGTGGTTTGATCCCAGGGGGCGTGGAACTGTTTTTT | 14 | few | TRBD1 | TRBJ1-4 | TRBV12-5
CASSLGKRDSRTYEQYF | TGCGCCAGCAGCTTGGGTAAAAGGGACAGCCGTACCTACGAGCAGTACTTC | 17 | once | TRBD1 | TRBJ2-7 | TRBV5-1
CASGPAGQSTDTQYF | TGTGCTAGTGGTCCAGCGGGACAAAGCACAGATACGCAGTATTTT | 15 | - | - | TRBJ2-3 | TRBV12-5
CASSPGGTSPEAFF | TGTGCCAGCAGCCCAGGTGGGACCTCCCCCGAAGCTTTCTTT | 14 | - | - | TRBJ1-1 | TRBV7-8
CASSAAGTYGYTF | TGTGCCAGCAGTGCGGCCGGGACCTATGGCTACACCTTC | 13 | - | - | TRBJ1-2 | TRBV25-1
CAAQGLEVDTQYF | TGTGCCGCTCAAGGGTTGGAGGTAGATACGCAGTATTTT | 13 | - | - | TRBJ2-3 | TRBV6-1
CASSLGYSNQPQHF | TGTGCCAGCTCGTTAGGATATAGCAATCAGCCCCAGCATTTT | 14 | - | - | TRBJ1-5 | TRBV18
CSVLGTAYGYTF | TGCAGCGTGTTAGGGACAGCCTATGGCTACACCTTC | 12 | - | TRBD1 | TRBJ1-2 | TRBV29-1
CASSLIGGISYEQYF | TGTGCCAGCAGCTTAATCGGCGGGATCTCCTACGAGCAGTACTTC | 15 | - | - | TRBJ2-7 | TRBV7-2
CASSFGEKLFF | TGTGCCAGCAGCTTCGGTGAAAAACTGTTTTTT | 11 | - | - | TRBJ1-4 | TRBV5-6